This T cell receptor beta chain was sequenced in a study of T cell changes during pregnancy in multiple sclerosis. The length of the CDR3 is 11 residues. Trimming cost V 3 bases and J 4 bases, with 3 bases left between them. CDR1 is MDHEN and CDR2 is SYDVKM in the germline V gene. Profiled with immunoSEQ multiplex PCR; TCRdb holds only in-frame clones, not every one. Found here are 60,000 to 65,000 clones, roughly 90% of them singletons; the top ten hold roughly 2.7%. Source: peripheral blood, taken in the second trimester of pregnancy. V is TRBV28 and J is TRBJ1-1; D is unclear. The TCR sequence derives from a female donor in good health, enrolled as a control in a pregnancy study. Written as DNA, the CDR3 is TGTGCCAGCAGTTTCTTCACTGAAGCTTTCTTT. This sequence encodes CASSFFTEAFF.